This passage covers 5 T cell receptor beta chains from one sample sequenced in a study of Ad26.COV2.S vaccination and SARS-CoV-2 variants (dated by TCRdb to 2020 to 2023). The time point label of this sample denotes: individuals recovered from natural SARS-CoV-2 infection. The library was generated by the immunoSEQ multiplex PCR assay. Imported from immuneACCESS, the table was reduced by TCRdb to in-frame sequences with V and J called. These copies leave out some clones; in studies compared against another copy, an unresolved V gene accounts for under half, and the cause of the remainder is not known. Within this sample are 300,000 to 450,000 clones, with about 91% of them counted one time only. The ten most abundant clones make up roughly 3.9% of the sample. The sample in question was peripheral blood, obtained after recovery from COVID-19. The receptors were gathered from a human donor who had recovered from COVID-19.

This chain uses TRBV7-9 with TRBJ1-1, with unresolved D. Trimming took 1 base from V and 0 from J, leaving 12 bases between them. This CDR3 spans 16 amino acids. CDR1 is SEHNR, CDR2 FQNEAQ, per germline (reference sequence). The CDR3 here is CASSLDFAGVNTEAFF. CDR3 bases: TGTGCCAGCAGCTTAGATTTCGCAGGCGTGAACACTGAAGCTTTCTTT.

This clone appeared once. One end of the junction is discordant with germline, which a read error may explain. The V call is TRBV19, the J call TRBJ1-2; 7 bases are a match to TRBD1. The CDR3 is 14 amino acids. Per germline, CDR1 LNHDA and CDR2 SQIVND (reference sequence). This CDR3 reads CASSLDRAWDGYTF. The CDR3, as DNA: TGTGCCAGTAGTTTAGACAGGGCTTGGGATGGCTACACCTTC.

The rearrangement links TRBV7-9 to TRBJ1-6, with TRBD1 matching over 8 bases. Germline assignment: CDR1 SEHNR and CDR2 FQNEAQ (reference sequence). This CDR3 is 14 amino acids long. With V trimmed by 5 bases and J by 8 bases, 5 bases remained unmatched. CDR3 bases: TGTGCCAGCAGCGCAACAGGGGGGGATTCACCCCTCCACTTT. Its translation is CASSATGGDSPLHF.

The chain has TRBV6-6 and TRBJ2-5; TRBD2 is a possible D gene (5 bases). CDR3 length: 14 residues. V lost 4 bases and J 1 base, leaving 10 bases between the germline ends. Germline V lookup: CDR1 MNHNY, CDR2 SVGAGI (reference sequence). DNA for the CDR3: TGTGCCAGCAGTTTCGGACTTGTCCAAGAGACCCAGTACTTC. Amino acids: CASSFGLVQETQYF.

This chain joins TRBV18 and TRBJ2-7; 9 nucleotides agree with TRBD1. Germline trimming cut 5 bases from V and 0 bases from J; bases unmatched to any gene: 8. The germline CDR1 and CDR2 sequences are KGHSH and LQKENI. The length of the CDR3 is 16 residues. The CDR3 sequence is CASSGAGTGTSYEQYF. Here the CDR3 DNA reads TGTGCCAGCTCAGGAGCCGGGACAGGGACCTCCTACGAGCAGTACTTC.